This T cell receptor (beta chain) was sequenced for a study of shared clonotypes between healthy human individuals. Looking at the study overall: Samples came from two female and a few male donors aged 18 to 49.

As to this clone: Distinct nucleotide sequences in the sample also encode this CDR3.

Germline CDR1 and CDR2: SGDLS and YYNGEE. Deletions cut 2 bases from V and 2 bases from J, with 10 bases between. The CDR3 covers 14 residues. This table comes from immunoSEQ multiplex PCR, and its TCRdb copy is limited to in-frame clones, with some not included. The sample lists fewer than 550,000 clones, roughly 79% seen once, with around 13% in the top ten. The sequence was collected from a middle-aged woman in good health. Some clones in this sample may be carry-over from other donors' samples. The specimen was PBMCs. The chain recombines TRBV9 with TRBJ1-2; D is perhaps TRBD1 (6 bases). CDR3 nucleotide sequence: TGTGCCAGCAGCGTGGGCGGACAGAACTATGGCTACACCTTC. The encoded protein is CASSVGGQNYGYTF.